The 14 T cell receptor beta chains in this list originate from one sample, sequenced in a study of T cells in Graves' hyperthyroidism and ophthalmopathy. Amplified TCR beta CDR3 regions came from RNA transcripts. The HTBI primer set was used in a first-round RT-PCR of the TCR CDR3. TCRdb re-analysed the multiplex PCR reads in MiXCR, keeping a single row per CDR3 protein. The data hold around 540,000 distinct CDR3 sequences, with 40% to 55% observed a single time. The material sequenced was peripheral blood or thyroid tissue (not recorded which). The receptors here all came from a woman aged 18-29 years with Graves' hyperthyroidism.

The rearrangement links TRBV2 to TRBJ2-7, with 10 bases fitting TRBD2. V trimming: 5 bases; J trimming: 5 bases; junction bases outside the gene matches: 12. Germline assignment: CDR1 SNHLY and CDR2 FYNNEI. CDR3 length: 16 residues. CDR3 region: CASSFGPTSGTNEQYF. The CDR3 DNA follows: TGTGCCAGCAGTTTCGGGCCTACTAGCGGGACCAACGAGCAGTACTTC.

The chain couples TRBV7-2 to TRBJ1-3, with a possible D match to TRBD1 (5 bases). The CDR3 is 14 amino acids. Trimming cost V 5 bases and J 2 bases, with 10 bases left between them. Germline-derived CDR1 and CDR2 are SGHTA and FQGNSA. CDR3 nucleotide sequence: TGTGCCAGCAGCCAGACAGTCGCTGGAAACACCATATATTTT. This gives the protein CASSQTVAGNTIYF.

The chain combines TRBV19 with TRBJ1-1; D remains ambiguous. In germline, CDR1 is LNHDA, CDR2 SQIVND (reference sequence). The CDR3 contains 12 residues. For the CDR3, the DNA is TGTGCTAGTCGCCTGATGAACACTGAAGCTTTCTTT. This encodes CASRLMNTEAFF.

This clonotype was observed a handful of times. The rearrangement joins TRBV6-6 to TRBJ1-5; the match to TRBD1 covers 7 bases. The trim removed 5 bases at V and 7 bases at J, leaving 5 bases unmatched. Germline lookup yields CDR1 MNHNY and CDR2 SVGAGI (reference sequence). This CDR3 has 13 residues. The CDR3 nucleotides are TGTGCCAGCAGTAACACAGGGGTCCAGCCCCAGCATTTT. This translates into CASSNTGVQPQHF.

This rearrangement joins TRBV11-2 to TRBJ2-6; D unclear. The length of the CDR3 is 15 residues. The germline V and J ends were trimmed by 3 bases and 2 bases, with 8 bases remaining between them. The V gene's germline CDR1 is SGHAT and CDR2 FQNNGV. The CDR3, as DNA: TGTGCCAGCAGCTTGGGCAGGACTGGGGCCAACGTCCTGACTTTC. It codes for CASSLGRTGANVLTF.

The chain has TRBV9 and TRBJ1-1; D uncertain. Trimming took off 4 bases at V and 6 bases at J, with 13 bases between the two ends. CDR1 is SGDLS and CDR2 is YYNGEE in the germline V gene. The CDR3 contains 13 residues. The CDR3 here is CASSQSRKSEAFF. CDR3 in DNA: TGTGCCAGCAGCCAATCAAGGAAATCTGAAGCTTTCTTT. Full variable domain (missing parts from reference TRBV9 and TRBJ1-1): DSGVTQTPKHLITATGQRVTLRCSPRSGDLSVYWYQQSLDQGLQFLIQYYNGEERAKGNILERFSAQQFPDLHSELNLSSLELGDSALYFCASSQSRKSEAFFGQGTRLTVV.

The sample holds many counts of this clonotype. CDR3 nucleotide sequence: TGTGCCAGTAACGTAAACAGGGGGAATTCACCCCTCCACTTT. As protein: CASNVNRGNSPLHF. The V gene is TRBV19, the J gene TRBJ1-6, with TRBD1 matching over 8 bases. This CDR3 comprises 14 residues. The germline V gene has CDR1 LNHDA and CDR2 SQIVND (reference sequence). V dropped 7 bases and J dropped 7; count of bases not matched to a gene: 6.

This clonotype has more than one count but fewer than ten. DNA of the CDR3: TGTGCCAGCAGTTTACTCGGGATTTCTGGAAACACCATATATTTT. Its protein is CASSLLGISGNTIYF. The chain couples TRBV2 to TRBJ1-3; no clear D. The germline gives CDR1 SNHLY, CDR2 FYNNEI. The CDR3 is made up of 15 amino acids. The V gene lost 5 bases and the J gene lost 1 base, with 12 bases spanning the gap.

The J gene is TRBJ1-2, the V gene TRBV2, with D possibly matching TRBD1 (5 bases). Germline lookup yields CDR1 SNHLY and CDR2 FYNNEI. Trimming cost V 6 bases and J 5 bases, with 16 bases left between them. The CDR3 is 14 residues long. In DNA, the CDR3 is TGTGCCAGCAGCGTAGGAGACAGCGGATATGGCTACACCTTC. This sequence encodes CASSVGDSGYGYTF.

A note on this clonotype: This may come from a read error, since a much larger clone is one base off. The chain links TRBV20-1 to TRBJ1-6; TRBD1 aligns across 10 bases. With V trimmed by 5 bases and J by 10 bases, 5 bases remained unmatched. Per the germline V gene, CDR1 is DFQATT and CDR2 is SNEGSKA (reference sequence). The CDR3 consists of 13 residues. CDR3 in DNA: TGCAGTGCTTCCGGGACAGGGGCATCACCCCTCCACTTT. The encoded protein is CSASGTGASPLHF.

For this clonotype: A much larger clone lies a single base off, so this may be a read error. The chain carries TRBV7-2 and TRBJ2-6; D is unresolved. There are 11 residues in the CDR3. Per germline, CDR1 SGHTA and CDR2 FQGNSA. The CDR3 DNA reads TGTGCCAGCAGCTTAGGGAACGCCCTGACTTTC. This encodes CASSLGNALTF.

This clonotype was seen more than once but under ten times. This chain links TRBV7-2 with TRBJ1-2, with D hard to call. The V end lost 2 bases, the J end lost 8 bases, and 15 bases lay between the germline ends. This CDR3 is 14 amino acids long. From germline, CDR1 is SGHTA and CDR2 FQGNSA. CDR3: CASSLMLAGWGYTF. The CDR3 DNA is TGTGCCAGCAGCTTAATGTTGGCCGGATGGGGCTACACCTTC.

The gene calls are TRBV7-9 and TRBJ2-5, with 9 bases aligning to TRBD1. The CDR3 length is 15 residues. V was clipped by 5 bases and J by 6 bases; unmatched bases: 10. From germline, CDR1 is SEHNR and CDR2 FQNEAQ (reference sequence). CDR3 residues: CASSRDRDRAQTQYF. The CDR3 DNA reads TGTGCCAGCAGCCGGGATCGGGACAGGGCCCAGACCCAGTACTTC.

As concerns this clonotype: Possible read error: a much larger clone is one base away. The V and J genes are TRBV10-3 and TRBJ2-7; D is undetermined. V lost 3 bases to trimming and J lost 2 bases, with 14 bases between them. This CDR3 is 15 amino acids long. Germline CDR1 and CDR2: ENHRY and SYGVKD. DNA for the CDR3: TGTGCCATCAGTGACGGTCTGGGCGGTACCTACGAGCAGTACTTC. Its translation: CAISDGLGGTYEQYF.